Presented here are 29 T cell receptor beta chains from one specimen sequenced in a study of OX40 agonist ivuxolimab in advanced cancers. Only in-frame clones appear in the TCRdb table, and some are missing; sequencing was by immunoSEQ multiplex PCR. This table has around 55,000 clones, approximately 80% appearing once. Sequenced here: CD4+ or CD8+ T cells sorted from blood, sampled in a trial of the OX40 agonist ivuxolimab. The receptors shown here come from an adult with an advanced solid tumor such as melanoma, head and neck, liver or kidney cancer.

The gene calls are TRBV27 and TRBJ1-6; D is perhaps TRBD1 (5 bases). The CDR3 extends over 15 amino acids. Germline V lookup: CDR1 MNHEY, CDR2 SMNVEV (reference sequence). V lost 4 bases to trimming and J lost 7 bases, with 14 bases between them. For the CDR3, the DNA is TGTGCCAGCAGTTCCCCTGACAGTAGAAATTCACCCCTCCACTTT. The encoded protein is CASSSPDSRNSPLHF.

The chain couples TRBV2 to TRBJ1-6; possibly TRBD1 for D (5 bases). With 6 bases removed from V and 6 bases from J, the gap between germline ends came to 15 bases. In germline, CDR1 is SNHLY, CDR2 FYNNEI. The CDR3 is made up of 15 amino acids. The chain's CDR3 is CASRGFSQGNSPLHF. As DNA, the CDR3 is TGTGCCAGCAGGGGGTTTTCGCAGGGTAATTCACCCCTCCACTTT.

The CDR3 region is CASSQEGRGYNTEAFF. The CDR3 nucleotides are TGTGCCAGCAGCCAAGAAGGAAGGGGTTACAACACTGAAGCTTTCTTT. V and J are TRBV14 and TRBJ1-1; tentatively, D is TRBD1 (5 bases). V gave up 0 bases and J gave up 2 bases, with 13 bases separating them. The CDR3 contains 16 residues. Germline CDR1 and CDR2: SGHDN and FVKESK.

The chain carries TRBV18 and TRBJ1-5; 8 bases line up with TRBD1. The V gene end was trimmed by 0 bases and the J gene end by 7 bases; junction bases not matched to a gene: 5. CDR1 and CDR2 from the germline V gene are KGHSH and LQKENI. This CDR3 contains 15 residues. CDR3 region: CASSPPQGAQQPQHF. CDR3 coding DNA: TGTGCCAGCTCACCACCGCAGGGGGCCCAACAGCCCCAGCATTTT.

V usage is TRBV5-1 and J usage is TRBJ1-2; D may be TRBD1 (5 bases). This CDR3 is 12 amino acids long. Germline V gene sequence: CDR1 SGHRS, CDR2 YFSETQ. The V end lost 4 bases, the J end lost 3 bases, and 7 bases lay between the germline ends. The CDR3 region is CASSQGDYGYTF. The CDR3 nucleotides read TGCGCCAGCAGCCAGGGAGACTATGGCTACACCTTC. The full variable domain, completed using reference TRBV5-1 and TRBJ1-2, is KAGVTQTPRYLIKTRGQQVTLSCSPISGHRSVSWYQQTPGQGLQFLFEYFSETQRNKGNFPGRFSGRQFSNSRSEMNVSTLELGDSALYLCASSQGDYGYTFGSGTRLTVV.

This clone appeared once. This sequence joins TRBV7-2 and TRBJ1-2; D uncertain. Trimming took off 5 bases at V and 4 bases at J, with 17 bases between the two ends. Germline-derived CDR1 and CDR2 are SGHTA and FQGNSA. This CDR3 contains 15 residues. The CDR3 is CASSPGVLPSYGYTF. As DNA, the CDR3 is TGTGCCAGCAGCCCCGGAGTTCTACCCAGCTATGGCTACACCTTC.

The chain carries TRBV18 and TRBJ2-7; no firm D call. Looked up from germline, CDR1 is KGHSH and CDR2 is LQKENI. The CDR3 covers 13 residues. The V and J ends lost 2 bases and 12 bases respectively, with 17 bases between them. CDR3 sequence: CASSPAASKAGYF. CDR3 DNA: TGTGCCAGCTCACCAGCAGCAAGCAAGGCCGGGTACTTC.

The genes are TRBV5-8 and TRBJ2-1, with D possibly being TRBD1 or TRBD2 (5 bases each). CDR3 length: 10 residues. V lost 5 bases and J lost 15, with 12 bases in between. Germline assignment: CDR1 SGHTS and CDR2 YDEGEE. This chain's CDR3 is CASRGDPRFF. CDR3 DNA sequence: TGTGCCAGCAGAGGGGACCCCCGGTTCTTC.

V and J are TRBV6-6 and TRBJ2-5; no reliable D call. Germline-derived CDR1 and CDR2 are MNHNY and SVGAGI (reference sequence). This CDR3 comprises 13 residues. V dropped 1 base and J dropped 5 bases, with 8 bases sitting between them. The CDR3 reads CASSYYSRETQYF. The CDR3 DNA follows: TGTGCCAGCAGTTACTACAGCAGGGAGACCCAGTACTTC.

The chain couples TRBV5-4 to TRBJ1-2; 7 positions match TRBD1. CDR1 SGHNT and CDR2 YYREEE come from the germline V gene (reference sequence). The CDR3 extends over 17 amino acids. V trimming: 4 bases; J trimming: 0 bases; junction bases outside the gene matches: 12. DNA for the CDR3: TGTGCCAGCAGCCTTCTTGACAGGGATATCTCTAACTATGGCTACACCTTC. Its protein product is CASSLLDRDISNYGYTF.

This clone was detected only once. This sequence joins TRBV9 and TRBJ2-7; a weak D match, TRBD2 (6 bases). The CDR3 consists of 15 residues. Per germline, CDR1 SGDLS and CDR2 YYNGEE. Trimming cost V 4 bases and J 6 bases, with 20 bases left between them. This CDR3 reads CASSTFSGEIGEQYF. As DNA, the CDR3 is TGTGCCAGCAGCACTTTCTCGGGAGAAATAGGCGAGCAGTACTTC.

The rearrangement links TRBV6-5 to TRBJ2-5; a weak D match, TRBD1 (6 bases). Trimming took off 5 bases at V and 12 bases at J, with 16 bases between the two ends. The CDR3 has 12 amino acids. In germline, CDR1 is MNHEY, CDR2 SVGAGI. The CDR3 nucleotides are TGTGCCAGCAGTGTCGCTGGGACAAAGAAGTACTTC. Amino acids: CASSVAGTKKYF.

This clone was detected ten times or more. The chain links TRBV6-6 to TRBJ1-1, with 10 bases identical to TRBD1. Germline V CDR1 and CDR2: MNHNY, SVGAGI (reference sequence). The CDR3 sequence is 14 residues long. The J segment lost 6 bases and the V segment lost 4 bases, leaving 5 bases of the junction unmatched. The CDR3 DNA is TGTGCCAGCAGTTCGGACAGGGGGAGCGCTGAAGCTTTCTTT. It codes for CASSSDRGSAEAFF.

The chain joins TRBV5-1 to TRBJ2-2; 11 bases agree with TRBD1. V gave up 4 bases and J gave up 5 bases; unmatched junction bases: 7. In germline, CDR1 is SGHRS, CDR2 YFSETQ. The CDR3 consists of 16 residues. CDR3 coding DNA: TGCGCCAGCAGCCTCGGACAGGGGGCAAGGACCGGGGAGCTGTTTTTT. Translating gives CASSLGQGARTGELFF. Complete variable domain (other parts from reference TRBV5-1 and TRBJ2-2): KAGVTQTPRYLIKTRGQQVTLSCSPISGHRSVSWYQQTPGQGLQFLFEYFSETQRNKGNFPGRFSGRQFSNSRSEMNVSTLELGDSALYLCASSLGQGARTGELFFGEGSRLTVL.

The V call is TRBV6-6, the J call TRBJ2-7, with 10 bases that match TRBD1. Germline V gene data show CDR1 as MNHNY and CDR2 as SVGAGI (reference sequence). J lost 0 bases, V lost 10 bases, and 9 bases had no gene match. The CDR3 loop spans 15 amino acids. The CDR3 reads CATGPGQGTSYEQYF. DNA for the CDR3: TGTGCCACGGGCCCGGGACAGGGGACCTCCTACGAGCAGTACTTC.

The chain employs TRBV7-7 and TRBJ2-7; 11 bases agree with TRBD2. The CDR3 is 15 residues long. The germline gives CDR1 SSHAT, CDR2 FNYEAQ (reference sequence). The J segment lost 0 bases and the V segment lost 5 bases, leaving 3 bases of the junction unmatched. CDR3 coding DNA: TGTGCCAGCAGCAGACTAGCGGGGCCCTCCTACGAGCAGTACTTC. It yields the protein CASSRLAGPSYEQYF. The whole variable domain, filled in from reference TRBV7-7 and TRBJ2-7, reads GAGVSQSPRYKVTKRGQDVTLRCDPISSHATLYWYQQALGQGPEFLTYFNYEAQPDKSGLPSDRFSAERPEGSISTLTIQRTEQRDSAMYRCASSRLAGPSYEQYFGPGTRLTVT.

The CDR3 reads CASSIIRGPYEQYF. The CDR3 DNA follows: TGTGCCAGTAGTATAATCCGGGGGCCCTACGAGCAGTACTTC. J is TRBJ2-7 and V is TRBV19; the D gene could be TRBD1 or TRBD2 (6 bases each). V lost 2 bases, J lost 2 bases, and 10 bases lay in between. The CDR3 is 14 residues long. From germline, CDR1 is LNHDA and CDR2 SQIVND (reference sequence).

This clone was found a few times. The V call is TRBV12-5, the J call TRBJ1-1; unclear D gene. V was cut by 1 base and J by 5 bases, with 8 bases left in between. The CDR3 extends over 13 amino acids. Looked up from germline, CDR1 is LGHNT and CDR2 is FRNRAP. CDR3 nucleotides: TGTGCTAGTGGTTTGGAGGCTAGAACTGAAGCTTTCTTT. This gives the protein CASGLEARTEAFF.

J is TRBJ1-5 and V is TRBV19; unclear D gene. Trimming removed 7 bases at V and 3 bases at J, with 10 bases between. The germline V gene encodes CDR1 LNHDA and CDR2 SQIVND (reference sequence). This CDR3 is 13 amino acids long. In nucleotides, the CDR3 is TGTGCCAGTAACTCCCGGGACAATCAGCCCCAGCATTTT. This translates into CASNSRDNQPQHF.

The chain combines TRBV7-9 with TRBJ2-7; 7 nucleotides agree with TRBD1. Trimming took 5 bases from V and 2 from J; bases not matched to a gene: 12. CDR3 length equals 16 residues. Germline V gene lookup returns CDR1 SEHNR and CDR2 FQNEAQ (reference sequence). The CDR3 loop reads CASSPLIGQGAYEQYF. As DNA, the CDR3 is TGTGCCAGCAGCCCCCTCATTGGGCAGGGGGCCTACGAGCAGTACTTC.

V is TRBV18 and J is TRBJ1-1; D call uncertain. Between the trimmed V and J ends, which lost 6 bases and 6 bases, there was a span of 14 bases. Germline V gives CDR1 KGHSH, CDR2 LQKENI. The CDR3 consists of 13 residues. CDR3 bases: TGTGCCAGCTCCGAGACATCCCTCGCTGAAGCTTTCTTT. As protein: CASSETSLAEAFF. Looking up the rest from reference TRBV18 and TRBJ1-1 gives the full variable domain: NAGVMQNPRHLVRRRGQEARLRCSPMKGHSHVYWYRQLPEEGLKFMVYLQKENIIDESGMPKERFSAEFPKEGPSILRIQQVVRGDSAAYFCASSETSLAEAFFGQGTRLTVV.

For the CDR3, the DNA is TGTGCCAGCAGTGAATATGGTGACAGCCATGGCTACACCTTC. Its protein is CASSEYGDSHGYTF. The chain links TRBV25-1 to TRBJ1-2; tentative D call: TRBD1 (5 bases). This CDR3 is built from 14 residues. Germline assignment: CDR1 MGHDK and CDR2 SYGVNS. V shed 0 bases and J shed 6 bases, with 11 bases lying between them.

The chain is built from TRBV6-1 and TRBJ1-2, with unresolved D. The germline CDR1 and CDR2 sequences are MNHNS and SASEGT. Trimming cost V 1 base and J 2 bases, with 17 bases left between them. The CDR3 covers 17 residues. The chain's CDR3 is CASSEVSLLDTNYGYTF. As DNA, the CDR3 is TGTGCCAGCAGTGAAGTCTCCCTCCTTGACACGAACTATGGCTACACCTTC.

V usage is TRBV27 and J usage is TRBJ1-2; 7 positions agree with TRBD1. The CDR3 is 14 amino acids. Germline V CDR1 and CDR2: MNHEY, SMNVEV (reference sequence). Trimming at V came to 3 bases and at J to 3 bases, leaving 4 bases not matched to a gene. CDR3 loop: CASSFKGADYGYTF. In nucleotides, the CDR3 is TGTGCCAGCAGTTTTAAGGGGGCAGACTATGGCTACACCTTC.

The genes are TRBV6-6 and TRBJ2-7; D ambiguous. Germline CDR1 reads MNHNY; CDR2 reads SVGAGI (reference sequence). Trimming left V 4 bases short and J 4 bases short, with 11 bases between. CDR3 size: 13 residues. CDR3 region: CASSSVRHYEQYF. CDR3 sequence (DNA): TGTGCCAGCAGTTCCGTCCGACATTACGAGCAGTACTTC.

The J gene is TRBJ1-3, the V gene TRBV5-1; the D is unclear. Germline V gene data show CDR1 as SGHRS and CDR2 as YFSETQ. V was shortened by 0 bases and J by 0 bases, with 7 bases between the two germline ends. The CDR3 spans 15 residues. The DNA of the CDR3 is TGCGCCAGCAGCTTGGGACCAAACTCTGGAAACACCATATATTTT. This gives the protein CASSLGPNSGNTIYF.

This clone is medium-sized (0.01 to 0.1%) in the sample. The sample holds other DNA sequences that translate to the same CDR3. The gene calls are TRBV5-1 and TRBJ1-3; D not certain. Germline assignment: CDR1 SGHRS and CDR2 YFSETQ. The CDR3 covers 15 residues. V was pared by 0 bases and J by 0 bases, with 7 bases between. The CDR3 DNA follows: TGCGCCAGCAGCTTGGACGGGAGCTCTGGAAACACCATATATTTT. Residues: CASSLDGSSGNTIYF.

The chain combines TRBV28 with TRBJ1-4; D perhaps matches TRBD1 (5 bases). The germline V gene encodes CDR1 MDHEN and CDR2 SYDVKM. The CDR3 length is 12 residues. Trimming removed 5 bases at V and 7 bases at J, with 8 bases between. CDR3 DNA: TGTGCCAGCAGTGGGGCCTCTGAAAAACTGTTTTTT. Residues: CASSGASEKLFF.

The CDR3 loop reads CASSYGTGGNQPQHF. The CDR3, as DNA: TGTGCCAGCAGTTACGGGACAGGGGGCAATCAGCCCCAGCATTTT. This chain links TRBV6-5 with TRBJ1-5; 10 nucleotides agree with TRBD1. Germline V gene data show CDR1 as MNHEY and CDR2 as SVGAGI. CDR3 length equals 15 residues. Trimming removed 2 bases from V and 2 bases from J; junction bases left unmatched: 0.